This T cell receptor beta chain is from a study of blood T cell repertoires in COVID-19. Germline trimming cut 5 bases from V and 3 bases from J; bases unmatched to any gene: 15. The CDR3 runs 18 residues. CDR1 and CDR2 from the germline V gene are LNHDA and SQIVND (reference sequence). The method was immunoSEQ multiplex PCR; TCRdb's version includes in-frame clones alone and lacks a portion of them. The table includes under 200,000 clones, roughly 90% detected once. Participant reports of clinical history set cohort assignment. Cohort 3 recovered donors had two negative PCRs, clearance, or symptom resolution.

Material for sequencing was PBMCs or T cells enriched from blood (not recorded which). This TCR was sampled from a woman between 50 and 59 years old who had recovered from COVID-19. The chain combines TRBV19 with TRBJ1-3, with 8 bases that match TRBD1. The CDR3 region is CASSGGLRQGARGNTIYF. The CDR3 bases are TGTGCCAGTAGTGGGGGCCTCCGCCAGGGGGCTCGTGGAAACACCATATATTTT.